This TCR beta chain was sequenced in a study of T cell responses to AZD1222 COVID-19 vaccine. Findings of the study overall: At study baseline, merely several AZD1222 recipients were seropositive. Elevations in Spike-specific TCR breadth and depth followed administration of two AZD1222 doses.

Regarding this clone: Its antigen is undetermined.

V lost 4 bases, J lost 9 bases, and 22 bases lay in between. Looked up from germline, CDR1 is LGHNA and CDR2 is YSLEER. The length of the CDR3 is 17 residues. Data came from immunoSEQ multiplex PCR; TCRdb stores just in-frame clones and leaves some out. The table records about 120,000 clones, 92% of them present only once. Sample: peripheral blood, taken on day 0 of AZD1222 vaccination. The chain joins TRBV4-3 to TRBJ1-6; possibly TRBD1 for D (6 bases). The clonotype comes from an adult in good health. The CDR3 DNA reads TGCGCCAGCAGCCCCCGCCACGGGGGCGAAGTGAGTTCACCCCTCCACTTT. It specifies CASSPRHGGEVSSPLHF.